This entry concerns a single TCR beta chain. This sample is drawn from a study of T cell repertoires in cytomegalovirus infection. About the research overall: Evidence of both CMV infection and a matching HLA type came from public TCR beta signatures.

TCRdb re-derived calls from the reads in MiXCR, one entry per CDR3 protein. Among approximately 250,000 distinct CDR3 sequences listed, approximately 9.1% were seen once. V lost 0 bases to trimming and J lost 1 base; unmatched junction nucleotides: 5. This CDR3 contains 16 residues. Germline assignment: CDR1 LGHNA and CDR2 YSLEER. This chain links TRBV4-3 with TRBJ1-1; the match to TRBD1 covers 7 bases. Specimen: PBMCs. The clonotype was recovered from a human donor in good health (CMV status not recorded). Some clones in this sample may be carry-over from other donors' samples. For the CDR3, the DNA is TGCGCCAGCAGCCAAGATTCGACAGGGCCGAACACTGAAGCTTTCTTT. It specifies CASSQDSTGPNTEAFF.